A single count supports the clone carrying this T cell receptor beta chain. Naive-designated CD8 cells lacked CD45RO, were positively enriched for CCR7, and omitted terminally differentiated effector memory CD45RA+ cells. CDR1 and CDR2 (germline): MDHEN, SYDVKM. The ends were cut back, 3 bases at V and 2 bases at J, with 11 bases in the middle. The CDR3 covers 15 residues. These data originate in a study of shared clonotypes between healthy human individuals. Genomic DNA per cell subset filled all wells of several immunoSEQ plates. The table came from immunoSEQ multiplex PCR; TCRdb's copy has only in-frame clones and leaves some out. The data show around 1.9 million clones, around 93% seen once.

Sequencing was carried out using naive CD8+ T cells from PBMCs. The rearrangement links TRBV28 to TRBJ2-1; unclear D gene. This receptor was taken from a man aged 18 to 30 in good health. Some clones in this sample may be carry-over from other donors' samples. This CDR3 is CASSFIENPYNEQFF. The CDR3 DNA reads TGTGCCAGCAGTTTTATAGAGAATCCCTACAATGAGCAGTTCTTC.